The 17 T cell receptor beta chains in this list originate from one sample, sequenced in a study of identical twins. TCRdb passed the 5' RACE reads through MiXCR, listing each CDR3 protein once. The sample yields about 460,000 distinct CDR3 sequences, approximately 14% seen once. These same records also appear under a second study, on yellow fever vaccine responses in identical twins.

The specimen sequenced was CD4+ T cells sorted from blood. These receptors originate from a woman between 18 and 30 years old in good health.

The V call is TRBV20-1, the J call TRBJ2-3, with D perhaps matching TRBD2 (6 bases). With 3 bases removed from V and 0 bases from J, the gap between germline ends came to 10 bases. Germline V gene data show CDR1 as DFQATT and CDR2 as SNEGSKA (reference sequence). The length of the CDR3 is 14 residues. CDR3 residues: CSARGGTSTDTQYF. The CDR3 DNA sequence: TGCAGTGCTAGGGGCGGGACTAGCACAGATACGCAGTATTTT.

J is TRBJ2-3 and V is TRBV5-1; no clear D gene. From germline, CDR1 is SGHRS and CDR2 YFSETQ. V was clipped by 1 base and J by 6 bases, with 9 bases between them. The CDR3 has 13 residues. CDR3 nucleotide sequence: TGCGCCAGCAGCTTGCGGCCTCTGGATACGCAGTATTTT. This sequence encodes CASSLRPLDTQYF.

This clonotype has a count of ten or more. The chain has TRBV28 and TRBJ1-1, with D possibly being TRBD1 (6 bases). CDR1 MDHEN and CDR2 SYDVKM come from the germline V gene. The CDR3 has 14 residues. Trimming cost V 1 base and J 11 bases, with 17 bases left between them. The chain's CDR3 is CASSLLDSVSRAFF. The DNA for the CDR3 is TGTGCCAGCAGTTTATTGGACAGCGTATCTCGGGCTTTCTTT.

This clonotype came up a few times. The CDR3: CASRPGTANYGYTF. The CDR3 nucleotides read TGTGCCAGCAGGCCCGGGACGGCTAACTATGGCTACACCTTC. This chain joins TRBV28 and TRBJ1-2; TRBD1 is a possible D gene (5 bases). With 6 bases removed from V and 0 bases from J, the gap between germline ends came to 11 bases. Looked up from germline, CDR1 is MDHEN and CDR2 is SYDVKM. This CDR3 has 14 amino acids.

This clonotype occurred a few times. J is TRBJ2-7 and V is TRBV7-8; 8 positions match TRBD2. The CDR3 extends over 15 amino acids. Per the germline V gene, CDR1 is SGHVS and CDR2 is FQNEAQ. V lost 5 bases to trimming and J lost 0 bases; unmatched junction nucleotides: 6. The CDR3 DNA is TGTGCCAGCAGCGCCCAGCGGGGGATCTCCTACGAGCAGTACTTC. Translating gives CASSAQRGISYEQYF.

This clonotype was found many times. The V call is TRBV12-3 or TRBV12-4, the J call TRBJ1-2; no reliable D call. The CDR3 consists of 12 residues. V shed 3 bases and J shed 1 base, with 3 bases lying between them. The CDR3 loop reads CASSLGNYGYTF. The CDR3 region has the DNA TGTGCCAGCAGTTTGGGTAACTATGGCTACACCTTC.

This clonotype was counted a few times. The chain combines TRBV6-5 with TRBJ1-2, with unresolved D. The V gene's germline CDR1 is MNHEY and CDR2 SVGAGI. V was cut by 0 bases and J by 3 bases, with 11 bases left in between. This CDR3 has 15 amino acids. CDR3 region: CASSYSGQDHYGYTF. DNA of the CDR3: TGTGCCAGCAGTTACTCCGGGCAGGACCACTATGGCTACACCTTC.

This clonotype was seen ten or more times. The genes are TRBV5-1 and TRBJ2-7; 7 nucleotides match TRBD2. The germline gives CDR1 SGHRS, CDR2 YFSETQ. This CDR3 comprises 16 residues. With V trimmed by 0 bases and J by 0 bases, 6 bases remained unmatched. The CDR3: CASSLDSGGTSYEQYF. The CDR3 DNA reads TGCGCCAGCAGCTTGGATTCGGGGGGAACCTCCTACGAGCAGTACTTC.

DNA for the CDR3: TGTGCCAGCAGTCCCGGACAGGGTATCTCCTACGAGCAGTACTTC. Its translation: CASSPGQGISYEQYF. The chain carries TRBV28 and TRBJ2-7; 8 bases agree with TRBD1. J was trimmed by 0 bases and V by 5 bases; bases with no gene match: 6. Germline CDR1 and CDR2: MDHEN and SYDVKM. There are 15 residues in the CDR3.

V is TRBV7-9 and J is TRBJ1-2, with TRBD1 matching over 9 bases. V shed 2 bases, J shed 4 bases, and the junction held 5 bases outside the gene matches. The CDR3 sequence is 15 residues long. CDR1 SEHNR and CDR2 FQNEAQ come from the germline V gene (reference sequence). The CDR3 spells CASSLSGQGIYGYTF. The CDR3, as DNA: TGTGCCAGCAGCTTATCGGGACAGGGAATCTATGGCTACACCTTC.

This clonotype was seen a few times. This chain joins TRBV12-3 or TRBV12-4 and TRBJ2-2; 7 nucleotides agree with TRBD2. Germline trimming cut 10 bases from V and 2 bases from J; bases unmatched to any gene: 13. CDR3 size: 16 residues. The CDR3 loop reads CATEGRASGNTGELFF. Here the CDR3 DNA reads TGTGCCACCGAGGGGAGGGCTAGCGGAAACACCGGGGAGCTGTTTTTT.

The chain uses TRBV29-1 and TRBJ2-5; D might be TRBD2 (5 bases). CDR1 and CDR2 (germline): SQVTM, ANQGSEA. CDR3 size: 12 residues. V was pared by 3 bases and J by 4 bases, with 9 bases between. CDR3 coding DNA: TGCAGCGTTGAGCTAGGGAGAGAGACCCAGTACTTC. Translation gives CSVELGRETQYF.

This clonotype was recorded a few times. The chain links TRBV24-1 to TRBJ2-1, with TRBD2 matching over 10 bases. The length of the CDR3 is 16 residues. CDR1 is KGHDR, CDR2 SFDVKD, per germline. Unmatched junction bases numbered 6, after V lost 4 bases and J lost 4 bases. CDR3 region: CATSDSTSGKYNEQFF. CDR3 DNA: TGTGCCACCAGTGACTCAACTAGCGGGAAATACAATGAGCAGTTCTTC.

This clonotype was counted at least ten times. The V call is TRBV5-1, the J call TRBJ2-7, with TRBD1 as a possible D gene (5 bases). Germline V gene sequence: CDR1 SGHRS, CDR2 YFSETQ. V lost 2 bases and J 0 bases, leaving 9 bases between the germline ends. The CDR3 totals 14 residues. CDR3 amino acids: CASSLQVSSYEQYF. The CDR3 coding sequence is TGCGCCAGCAGCTTACAGGTTAGCTCCTACGAGCAGTACTTC.

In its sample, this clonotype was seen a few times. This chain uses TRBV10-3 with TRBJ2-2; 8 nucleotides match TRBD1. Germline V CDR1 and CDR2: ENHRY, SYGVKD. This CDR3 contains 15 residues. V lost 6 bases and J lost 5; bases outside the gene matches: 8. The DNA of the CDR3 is TGTGCCATCAGCCATCCGGACAGGGCGACCGGGGAGCTGTTTTTT. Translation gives CAISHPDRATGELFF.

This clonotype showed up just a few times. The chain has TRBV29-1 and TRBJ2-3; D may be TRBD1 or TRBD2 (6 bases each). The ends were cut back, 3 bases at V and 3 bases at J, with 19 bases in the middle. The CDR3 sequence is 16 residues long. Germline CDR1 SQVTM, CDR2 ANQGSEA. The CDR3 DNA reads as TGCAGCGTTGATGCTCAGTATAGGGGGAGGACAGATACGCAGTATTTT. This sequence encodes CSVDAQYRGRTDTQYF.

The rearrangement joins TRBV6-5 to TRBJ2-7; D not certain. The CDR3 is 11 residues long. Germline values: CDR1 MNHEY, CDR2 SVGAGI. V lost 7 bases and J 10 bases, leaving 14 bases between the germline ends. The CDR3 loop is CASTNSGDQYF. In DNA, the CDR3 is TGTGCCAGCACCAACTCAGGAGACCAGTACTTC.